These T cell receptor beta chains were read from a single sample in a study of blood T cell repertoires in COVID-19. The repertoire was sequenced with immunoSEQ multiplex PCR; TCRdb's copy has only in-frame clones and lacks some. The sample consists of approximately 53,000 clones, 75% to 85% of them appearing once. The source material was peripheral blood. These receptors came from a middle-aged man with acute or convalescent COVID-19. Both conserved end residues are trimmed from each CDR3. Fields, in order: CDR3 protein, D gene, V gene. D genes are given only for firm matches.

ASSPRGGAGYTEAF | NA | TRBV7-9
ASSLLTSGSHEQY | TRBD2 | TRBV28
ASSGDRGLGSNQPQH | TRBD1 | TRBV6-1
ATRDRGGSGELF | TRBD1 | TRBV24-1
ASSYGAGTINQPQH | NA | TRBV6-2/TRBV6-3
AWTTGNTIY | NA | TRBV30
ATLTSGRAPGANVLT | TRBD2 | TRBV10-2
ASSQSDLPGQGHEQY | TRBD1 | TRBV4-2
ASSGSAMNTEAF | NA | TRBV5-1
AWRLGLARNNEQF | TRBD2 | TRBV30
SAQGEGEQY | NA | TRBV20-1
ASRIKGEGYT | NA | TRBV6-5
ASSPPWELQANSGNTIY | NA | TRBV9
AWSVLTADSPLH | NA | TRBV30
ASSPRGQGNTEAF | TRBD1 | TRBV5-1
ASSQDPGSGNQPQH | NA | TRBV4-1
ASSFGRDRGSGANVLT | TRBD1 | TRBV7-2
ASSARQGANTGELF | TRBD1 | TRBV9
AIAASGGAAETQY | TRBD2 | TRBV10-3
ASDKASGFQPQH | NA | TRBV6-5
ASSLGGTAREAPPYEQY | TRBD2 | TRBV7-9
ASSLGGVTEQY | NA | TRBV18
ASSPRAGYTEAF | NA | TRBV18
ASSPLPTEAF | NA | TRBV18
ASSLEQVRTDTQY | NA | TRBV7-8
ASSLRGLAGGEWKTQY | TRBD2 | TRBV11-2
ASSGDRSGGRNTEAF | TRBD1 | TRBV2
ASSLGGGEGDTQY | NA | TRBV7-9
ASSLEYSMNTEAF | NA | TRBV7-2